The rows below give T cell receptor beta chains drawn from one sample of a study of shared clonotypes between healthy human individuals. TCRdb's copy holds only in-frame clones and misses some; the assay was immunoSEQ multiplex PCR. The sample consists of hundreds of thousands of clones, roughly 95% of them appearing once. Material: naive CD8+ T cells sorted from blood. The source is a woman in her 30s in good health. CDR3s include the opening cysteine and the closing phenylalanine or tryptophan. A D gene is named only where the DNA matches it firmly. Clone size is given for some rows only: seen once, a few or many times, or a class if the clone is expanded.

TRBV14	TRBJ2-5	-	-	CASSQDRGWQETQYF	TGTGCCAGCAGCCAAGATAGGGGGTGGCAAGAGACCCAGTACTTC
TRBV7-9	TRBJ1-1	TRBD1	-	CASSDKGGAGTEAFF	TGTGCCAGCAGCGACAAAGGGGGCGCGGGCACTGAAGCTTTCTTT
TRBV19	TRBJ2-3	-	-	CASSSWVADTQYF	TGTGCCAGTAGTTCGTGGGTAGCAGATACGCAGTATTTT
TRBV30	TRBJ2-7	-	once	CAWSVQGDEQYF	TGTGCCTGGAGTGTACAGGGAGACGAGCAGTACTTC
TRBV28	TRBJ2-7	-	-	CASSLLAGSLSHEQYF	TGTGCCAGCAGTTTACTTGCGGGGAGTTTATCCCACGAGCAGTACTTC
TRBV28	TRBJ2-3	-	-	CASGAIVPSTDTQYF	TGTGCCAGCGGCGCTATAGTGCCTAGCACAGATACGCAGTATTTT
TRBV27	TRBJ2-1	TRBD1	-	CASSPQGYYNEQFF	TGTGCCAGCAGTCCACAGGGGTACTACAATGAGCAGTTCTTC
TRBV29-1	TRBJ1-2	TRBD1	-	CSVDDRVYGYTF	TGCAGCGTTGACGACAGGGTCTATGGCTACACCTTC
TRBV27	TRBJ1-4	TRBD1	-	CASSSGTGLVEKLFF	TGTGCCAGCAGTTCCGGGACAGGGTTGGTTGAAAAACTGTTTTTT
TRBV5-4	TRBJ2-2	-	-	CASSFRESVGELFF	TGTGCCAGCAGCTTTCGGGAATCGGTCGGGGAGCTGTTTTTT
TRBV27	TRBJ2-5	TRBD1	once	CASSPSLGQGLQETQYF	TGTGCCAGCAGCCCCAGCCTCGGACAGGGCTTACAAGAGACCCAGTACTTC
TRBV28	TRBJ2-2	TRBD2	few	CASRASGSAGELFF	TGTGCCAGCAGGGCAAGCGGGAGCGCCGGGGAGCTGTTTTTT
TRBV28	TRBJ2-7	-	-	CASSLDRRSSYEQYF	TGTGCCAGCAGTCTCGACAGACGTAGCTCCTACGAGCAGTACTTC
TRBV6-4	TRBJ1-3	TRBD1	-	CASLRQGKSGNTIYF	TGTGCCAGCCTCAGACAGGGGAAATCTGGAAACACCATATATTTT
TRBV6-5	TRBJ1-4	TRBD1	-	CASSPWTGGNEKLFF	TGTGCCAGCAGTCCCTGGACAGGGGGTAATGAAAAACTGTTTTTT
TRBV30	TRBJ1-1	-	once	CAWGAGATTEAFF	TGTGCCTGGGGTGCAGGGGCGACCACTGAAGCTTTCTTT
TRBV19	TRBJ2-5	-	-	CASSIVTDQETQYF	TGTGCCAGTAGTATAGTAACGGATCAAGAGACCCAGTACTTC
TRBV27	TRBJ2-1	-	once	CASIVGHEQFF	TGTGCCAGTATAGTAGGCCATGAGCAGTTCTTC
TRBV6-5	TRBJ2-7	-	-	CASSYTERAYEQYF	TGTGCCAGCAGTTACACCGAGCGGGCCTACGAGCAGTACTTC
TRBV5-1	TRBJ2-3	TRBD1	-	CASSQGDSSTDTQYF	TGCGCCAGCAGCCAAGGGGACAGCAGCACAGATACGCAGTATTTT
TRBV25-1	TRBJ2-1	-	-	CASTDWDFNEQFF	TGTGCCAGCACCGATTGGGACTTCAATGAGCAGTTCTTC
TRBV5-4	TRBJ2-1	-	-	CASSSSGIWDNEQFF	TGTGCCAGCAGCTCCTCTGGCATTTGGGACAATGAGCAGTTCTTC
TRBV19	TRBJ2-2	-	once	CASSREGAGFGGTGELFF	TGTGCCAGTAGTAGGGAAGGGGCCGGTTTTGGGGGAACCGGGGAGCTGTTTTTT
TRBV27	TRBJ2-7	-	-	CASSHSKAGYEQYF	TGTGCCAGCAGTCATTCTAAGGCCGGCTACGAGCAGTACTTC
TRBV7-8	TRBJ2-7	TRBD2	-	CASSLTSDNEQYF	TGTGCCAGCAGCTTGACTAGCGATAACGAGCAGTACTTC
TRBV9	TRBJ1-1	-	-	CASSFGEGEAFF	TGTGCCAGCAGCTTCGGAGAGGGTGAAGCTTTCTTT
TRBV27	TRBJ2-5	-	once	CASSLVGTQETQYF	TGTGCCAGCAGTTTAGTAGGGACTCAAGAGACCCAGTACTTC
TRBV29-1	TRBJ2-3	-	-	CSVEGRGDTQYF	TGCAGCGTTGAAGGGCGAGGGGATACGCAGTATTTT
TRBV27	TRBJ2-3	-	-	CASSFSSGTDTQYF	TGTGCCAGCAGTTTTAGTTCTGGCACAGATACGCAGTATTTT
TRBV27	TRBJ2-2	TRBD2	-	CASSVGLAEPRDTGELFF	TGTGCCAGCAGTGTAGGACTAGCGGAGCCCCGGGACACCGGGGAGCTGTTTTTT
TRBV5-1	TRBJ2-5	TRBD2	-	CASSSLTSDETQYF	TGCGCCAGCAGCTCACTGACTAGCGATGAGACCCAGTACTTC
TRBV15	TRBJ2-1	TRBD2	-	CATSSDRLAGGIYNEQFF	TGTGCCACCAGCAGCGATCGACTAGCGGGAGGGATATACAATGAGCAGTTCTTC
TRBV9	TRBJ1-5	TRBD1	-	CASSLGQGANQPQHF	TGTGCCAGCAGTCTGGGACAGGGGGCGAATCAGCCCCAGCATTTT
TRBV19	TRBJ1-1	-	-	CASTDSHFMNTEAFF	TGTGCCAGTACGGACAGTCATTTCATGAACACTGAAGCTTTCTTT
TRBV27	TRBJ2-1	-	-	CASSPSNPYNEQFF	TGTGCCAGCAGTCCCTCTAACCCCTACAATGAGCAGTTCTTC
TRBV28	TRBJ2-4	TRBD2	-	CASSSTSGSIRYF	TGTGCCAGCAGTTCAACTAGCGGGAGTATTCGGTACTTC
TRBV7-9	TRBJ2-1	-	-	CASSLRSLEQFF	TGTGCCAGCAGCTTAAGAAGTCTTGAGCAGTTCTTC